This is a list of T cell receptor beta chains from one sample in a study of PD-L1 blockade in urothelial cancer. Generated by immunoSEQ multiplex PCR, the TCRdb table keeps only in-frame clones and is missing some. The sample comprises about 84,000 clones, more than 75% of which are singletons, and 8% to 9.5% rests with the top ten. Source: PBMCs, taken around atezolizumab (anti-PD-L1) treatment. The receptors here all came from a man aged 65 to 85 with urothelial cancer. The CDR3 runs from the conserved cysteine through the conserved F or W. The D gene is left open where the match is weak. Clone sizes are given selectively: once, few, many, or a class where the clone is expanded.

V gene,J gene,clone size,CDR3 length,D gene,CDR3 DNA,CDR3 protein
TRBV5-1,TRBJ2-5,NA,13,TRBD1,TGCGCCAGCTATTCCCGGGACAGGGAGACCCAGTACTTC,CASYSRDRETQYF
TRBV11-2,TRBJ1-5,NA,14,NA,TGTGCCAGCAGCTTAGATCCCGGGAGTCAGCCCCAGCATTTT,CASSLDPGSQPQHF
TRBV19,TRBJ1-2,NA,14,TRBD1,TGTGCCAGTAGTCCGCGACAGGGGGAATATGGCTACACCTTC,CASSPRQGEYGYTF
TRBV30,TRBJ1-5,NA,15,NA,TGTGCCTGGAGTGTAACCGGGACTCGCAATCAGCCCCAGCATTTT,CAWSVTGTRNQPQHF
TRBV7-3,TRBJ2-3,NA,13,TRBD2,TGTGCCAGCAGCCCAAACGGGGGGGATACGCAGTATTTT,CASSPNGGDTQYF
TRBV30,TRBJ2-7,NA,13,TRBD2,TGTGCCTGGAGAAAAGCGGGGACCTACGAGCAGTACTTC,CAWRKAGTYEQYF
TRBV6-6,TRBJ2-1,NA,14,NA,TGTGCCAGCAGTTACGAGTCTATATACAATGAGCAGTTCTTC,CASSYESIYNEQFF
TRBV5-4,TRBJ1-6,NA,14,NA,TGTGCCAGCAGCTTGGTAGGGAGTAATTCACCCCTCCACTTT,CASSLVGSNSPLHF
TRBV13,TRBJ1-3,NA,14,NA,TGTGCCAGCAGTTTGGACACCTCTGGAAACACCATATATTTT,CASSLDTSGNTIYF
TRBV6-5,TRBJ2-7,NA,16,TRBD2,TGTGCCAGCAGTTACTCAGGACTAGTTGGTTCCTACGAGCAGTACTTC,CASSYSGLVGSYEQYF
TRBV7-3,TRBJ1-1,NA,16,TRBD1,TGTGCCAGCAGCACCCACGGACAGGGAATGGGGACTGAAGCTTTCTTT,CASSTHGQGMGTEAFF
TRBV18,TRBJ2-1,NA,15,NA,TGTGCCAGCTCACCTAGGTCAGAGACTGACAATGAGCAGTTCTTC,CASSPRSETDNEQFF
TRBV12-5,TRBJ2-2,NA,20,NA,TGTGCTAGTGGTTTTTTAGAGAGACAGACAAAGAAATCGGTAACCGGGGAGCTGTTTTTT,CASGFLERQTKKSVTGELFF
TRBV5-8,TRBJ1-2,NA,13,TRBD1,TGTGCCAGCAGCTTGCAGGGGGTCGGGGGCTACACCTTC,CASSLQGVGGYTF
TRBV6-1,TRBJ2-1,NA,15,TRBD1,TGTGCCAGCAGCGAGGGGACAGGGGAGACGAATGAGCAGTTCTTC,CASSEGTGETNEQFF
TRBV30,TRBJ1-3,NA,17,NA,TGTGCCTGGAGTGTGGTTGGGCTGCTGCTCTCTGGAAACACCATATATTTT,CAWSVVGLLLSGNTIYF
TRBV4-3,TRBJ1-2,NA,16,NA,TGCGCCAGCAGCCAAGATACAGGCACCCGCAGGGATGGCTACACCTTC,CASSQDTGTRRDGYTF
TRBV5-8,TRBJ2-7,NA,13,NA,TGTGCCAGCAGCTTGAGGGGCGCCCCCGAGCAGTACTTC,CASSLRGAPEQYF
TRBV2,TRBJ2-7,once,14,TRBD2,TGTGCCAGCAGTTGGACTAGCGGGAGCTCCGAGCAGTACTTC,CASSWTSGSSEQYF
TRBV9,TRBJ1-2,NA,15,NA,TGTGCCAGCAGCGTAGCTCCGGGAGCTAACTATGGCTACACCTTC,CASSVAPGANYGYTF
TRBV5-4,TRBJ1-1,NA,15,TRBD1,TGTGCCAGCAGCCTGGGACAGGGGGCGCTTACTGAAGCTTTCTTT,CASSLGQGALTEAFF
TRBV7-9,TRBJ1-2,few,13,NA,TGTGCCAGCAGCTTACCCAAGGGAGTCGGCTACACCTTC,CASSLPKGVGYTF
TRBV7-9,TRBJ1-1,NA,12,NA,TGTGCCAGCAGCTTAAGAGGAACTGAAGCTTTCTTT,CASSLRGTEAFF
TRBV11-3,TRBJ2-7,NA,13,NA,TGTGCCAGCAGCCGCGAGCAGGGTTACGAGCAGTACTTC,CASSREQGYEQYF
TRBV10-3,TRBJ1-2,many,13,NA,TGTGCCATCAGTGGGAAGGGAGACTATGGCTACACCTTC,CAISGKGDYGYTF
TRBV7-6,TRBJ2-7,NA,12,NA,TGTGCCAGCAGCTGGACTTCCTACGAGCAGTACTTC,CASSWTSYEQYF
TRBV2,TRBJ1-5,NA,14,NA,TGTGCCAGCAGTGAAGGAAGGCAGGGACAGCCCCAGCATTTT,CASSEGRQGQPQHF
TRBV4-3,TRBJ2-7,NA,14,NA,TGCGCCAGCAGCCAAGACAGGTTCTCCTACGAGCAGTACTTC,CASSQDRFSYEQYF
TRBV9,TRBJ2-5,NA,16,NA,TGTGCCAGCAGCGTAGGCCAGATGAATTACCAAGAGACCCAGTACTTC,CASSVGQMNYQETQYF
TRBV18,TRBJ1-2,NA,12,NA,TGTGCCAGCTCATCCGGGGGTTATGGCTACACCTTC,CASSSGGYGYTF